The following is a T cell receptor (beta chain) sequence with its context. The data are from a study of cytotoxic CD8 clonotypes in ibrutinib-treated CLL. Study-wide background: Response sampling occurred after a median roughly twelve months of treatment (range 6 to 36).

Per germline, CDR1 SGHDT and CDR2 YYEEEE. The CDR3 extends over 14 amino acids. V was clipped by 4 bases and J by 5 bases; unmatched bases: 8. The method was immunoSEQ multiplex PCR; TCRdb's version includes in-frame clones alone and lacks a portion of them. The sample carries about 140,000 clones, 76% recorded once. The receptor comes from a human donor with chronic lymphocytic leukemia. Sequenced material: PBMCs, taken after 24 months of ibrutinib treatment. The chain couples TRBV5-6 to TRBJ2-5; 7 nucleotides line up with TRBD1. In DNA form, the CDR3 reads TGTGCCAGCAGCCACCCGGACAGGTCCGAGACCCAGTACTTC. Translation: CASSHPDRSETQYF.